The 6 T cell receptor beta chains below come from one sample, sequenced in a study of healthy donors' naive CD4 and CD8 T cells. TCR libraries were built from roughly 0.5 ug of total RNA by linear amplification. MiXCR was run by TCRdb on the reads, yielding one entry per CDR3 protein. Counted here are approximately 180,000 distinct CDR3 sequences, about 70% occurring once; the ten biggest clones make up less than 2.5%. What was sequenced was naive CD4+ and CD8+ T cells sorted from blood, pooled from several donors. These receptors all stem from a pool of human donors in good health; the sample pools cells from several healthy donors.

The chain joins TRBV29-1 to TRBJ1-5; 7 positions agree with TRBD1. The V and J ends lost 6 bases and 6 bases, in that order; junction bases with no gene match: 8. Per the germline V gene, CDR1 is SQVTM and CDR2 is ANQGSEA. This CDR3 contains 13 residues. The CDR3, as DNA: TGCAGCGTCCGCGGGGACAGAGGTCAGCCCCAGCATTTT. It is translated as CSVRGDRGQPQHF.

V gene TRBV19 combines with J gene TRBJ1-1, with D hard to call. Germline CDR1 and CDR2: LNHDA and SQIVND (reference sequence). The CDR3 is 14 residues long. V was shortened by 8 bases and J by 1 base, with 14 bases between the two germline ends. The CDR3 region is CASLTPGSNTEAFF. CDR3 DNA sequence: TGTGCCAGTTTGACGCCCGGGTCGAACACTGAAGCTTTCTTT. Together with reference TRBV19 and TRBJ1-1, the CDR3 gives the full variable domain: DGGITQSPKYLFRKEGQNVTLSCEQNLNHDAMYWYRQDPGQGLRLIYYSQIVNDFQKGDIAEGYSVSREKKESFPLTVTSAQKNPTAFYLCASLTPGSNTEAFFGQGTRLTVV.

The gene calls are TRBV6-2 or TRBV6-3 and TRBJ2-1, with D possibly matching TRBD2 (5 bases). V was trimmed by 4 bases and J by 9 bases, leaving 19 bases between them. Germline assignment: CDR1 MNHEY and CDR2 SVGEGT. This CDR3 is 15 amino acids long. The DNA of the CDR3 is TGTGCCAGCAGTTCCGTGGGTCTAGCCGACGGTGAGCAGTTCTTC. It specifies CASSSVGLADGEQFF.

This chain links TRBV29-1 with TRBJ2-7, with D perhaps TRBD1 (5 bases). In germline, CDR1 is SQVTM, CDR2 ANQGSEA. The V gene lost 5 bases and the J gene lost 4 bases, with 12 bases spanning the gap. The CDR3 runs to 12 residues. The CDR3 region is CSVLQGIYEQYF. Here the CDR3 DNA reads TGCAGCGTTCTCCAGGGAATTTACGAGCAGTACTTC.

V gene TRBV19 combines with J gene TRBJ2-3; 9 positions agree with TRBD1. V was pared by 4 bases and J by 5 bases, with 10 bases of the junction left unmatched. The CDR3 totals 16 residues. The germline V gene encodes CDR1 LNHDA and CDR2 SQIVND (reference sequence). The CDR3 here is CASSTPGQGFGDTQYF. CDR3 nucleotides: TGTGCCAGTAGTACCCCGGGACAGGGTTTTGGAGATACGCAGTATTTT.

To note about this clonotype: A read error may account for a junction end that differs from germline. The rearrangement links TRBV4-2 to TRBJ1-2; D is undetermined. CDR1 is LGHNA, CDR2 YNFKEQ, per germline. This CDR3 spans 16 amino acids. CDR3 DNA: TGCGCCAGCAGCCAAGATTCCGGTTCCGCAAACTATGGCTACACCTTC. This encodes CASSQDSGSANYGYTF.